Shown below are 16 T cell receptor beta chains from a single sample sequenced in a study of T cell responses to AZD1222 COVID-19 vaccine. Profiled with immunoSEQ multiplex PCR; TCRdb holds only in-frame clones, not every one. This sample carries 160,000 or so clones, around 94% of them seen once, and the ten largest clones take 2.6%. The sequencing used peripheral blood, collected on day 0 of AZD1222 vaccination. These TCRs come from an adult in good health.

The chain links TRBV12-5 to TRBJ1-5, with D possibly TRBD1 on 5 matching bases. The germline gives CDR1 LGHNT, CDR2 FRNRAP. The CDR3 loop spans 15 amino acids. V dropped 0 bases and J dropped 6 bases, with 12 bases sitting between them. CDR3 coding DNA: TGTGCTAGTGGTTTGGTTGGGGGACTGGGTCAGCCCCAGCATTTT. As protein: CASGLVGGLGQPQHF.

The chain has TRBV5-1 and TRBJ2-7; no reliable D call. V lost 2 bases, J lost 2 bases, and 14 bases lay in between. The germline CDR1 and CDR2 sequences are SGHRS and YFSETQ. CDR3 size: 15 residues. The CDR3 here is CASSFYTDQTYEQYF. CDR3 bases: TGCGCCAGCAGCTTTTACACTGACCAGACCTACGAGCAGTACTTC.

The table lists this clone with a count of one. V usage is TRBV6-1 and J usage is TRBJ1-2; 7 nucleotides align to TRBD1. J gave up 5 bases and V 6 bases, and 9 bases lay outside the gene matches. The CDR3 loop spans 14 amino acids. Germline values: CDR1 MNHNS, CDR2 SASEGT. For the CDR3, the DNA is TGTGCCAGCAGCCACCGGGACAGCCCTTATGGCTACACCTTC. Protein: CASSHRDSPYGYTF.

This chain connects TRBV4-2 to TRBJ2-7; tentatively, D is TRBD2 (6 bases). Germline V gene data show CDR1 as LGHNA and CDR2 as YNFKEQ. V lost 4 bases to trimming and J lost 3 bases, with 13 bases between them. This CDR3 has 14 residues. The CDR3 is CASSLRDSYYEQYF. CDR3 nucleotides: TGTGCCAGCAGCCTAAGGGACTCTTACTACGAGCAGTACTTC.

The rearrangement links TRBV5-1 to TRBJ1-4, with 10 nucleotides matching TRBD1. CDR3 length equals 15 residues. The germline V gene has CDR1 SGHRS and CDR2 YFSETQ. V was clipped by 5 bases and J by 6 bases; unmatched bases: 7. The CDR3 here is CASRPTGTGDEKLFF. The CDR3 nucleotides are TGCGCCAGCAGGCCCACCGGGACAGGGGATGAAAAACTGTTTTTT.

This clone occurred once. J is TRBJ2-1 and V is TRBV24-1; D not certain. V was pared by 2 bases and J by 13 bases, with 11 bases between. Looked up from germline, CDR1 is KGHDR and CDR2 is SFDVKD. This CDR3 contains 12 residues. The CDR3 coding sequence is TGTGCCACCAGTGATTCGTCGCGTATCCAGTTCTTC. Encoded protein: CATSDSSRIQFF.

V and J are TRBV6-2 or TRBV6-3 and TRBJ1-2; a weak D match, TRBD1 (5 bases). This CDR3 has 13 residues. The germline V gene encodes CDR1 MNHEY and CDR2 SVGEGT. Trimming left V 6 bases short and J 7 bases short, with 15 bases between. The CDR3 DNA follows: TGTGCCAGCAGCCTGTTGACGGGACGTGGCTACACCTTC. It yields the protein CASSLLTGRGYTF.

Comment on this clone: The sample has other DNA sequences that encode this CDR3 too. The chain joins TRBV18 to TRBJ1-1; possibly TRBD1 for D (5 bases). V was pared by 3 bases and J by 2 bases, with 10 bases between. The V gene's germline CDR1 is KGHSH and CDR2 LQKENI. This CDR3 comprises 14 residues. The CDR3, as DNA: TGTGCCAGCTCACCCGGACAAGTAAACACTGAAGCTTTCTTT. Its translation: CASSPGQVNTEAFF.

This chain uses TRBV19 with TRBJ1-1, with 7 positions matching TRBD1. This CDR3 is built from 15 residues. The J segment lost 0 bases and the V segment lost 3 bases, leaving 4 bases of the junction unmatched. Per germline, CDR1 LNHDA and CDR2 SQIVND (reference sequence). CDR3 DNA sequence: TGTGCCAGTAGTATTACGGACAGGATGAACACTGAAGCTTTCTTT. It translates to CASSITDRMNTEAFF. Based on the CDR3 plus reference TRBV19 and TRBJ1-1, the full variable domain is DGGITQSPKYLFRKEGQNVTLSCEQNLNHDAMYWYRQDPGQGLRLIYYSQIVNDFQKGDIAEGYSVSREKKESFPLTVTSAQKNPTAFYLCASSITDRMNTEAFFGQGTRLTVV.

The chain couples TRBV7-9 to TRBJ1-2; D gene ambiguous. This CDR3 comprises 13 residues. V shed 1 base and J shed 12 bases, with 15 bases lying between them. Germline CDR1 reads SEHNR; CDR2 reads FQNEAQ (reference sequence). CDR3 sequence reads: CASSLGEGPTNTF. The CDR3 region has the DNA TGTGCCAGCAGCTTAGGGGAAGGACCGACAAACACCTTC.

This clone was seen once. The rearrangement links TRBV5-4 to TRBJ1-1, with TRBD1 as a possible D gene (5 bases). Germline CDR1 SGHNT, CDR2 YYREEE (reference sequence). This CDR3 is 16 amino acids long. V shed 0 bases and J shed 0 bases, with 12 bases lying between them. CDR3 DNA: TGTGCCAGCAGCTTGGGGGGGGAGGTCGTGAACACTGAAGCTTTCTTT. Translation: CASSLGGEVVNTEAFF.

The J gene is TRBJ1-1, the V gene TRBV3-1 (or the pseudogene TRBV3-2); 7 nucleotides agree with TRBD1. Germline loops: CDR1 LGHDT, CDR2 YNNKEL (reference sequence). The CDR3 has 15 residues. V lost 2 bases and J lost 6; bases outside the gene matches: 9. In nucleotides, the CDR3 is TGTGCCAGCAGCCAATCACCCCGGACAGGAGCTGAAGCTTTCTTT. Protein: CASSQSPRTGAEAFF.

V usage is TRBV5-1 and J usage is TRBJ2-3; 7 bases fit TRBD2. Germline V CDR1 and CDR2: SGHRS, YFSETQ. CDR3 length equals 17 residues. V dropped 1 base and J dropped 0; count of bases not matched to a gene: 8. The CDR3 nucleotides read TGCGCCAGCAGCTTGTTATCTAGCGGAGGTAGCACAGATACGCAGTATTTT. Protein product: CASSLLSSGGSTDTQYF.

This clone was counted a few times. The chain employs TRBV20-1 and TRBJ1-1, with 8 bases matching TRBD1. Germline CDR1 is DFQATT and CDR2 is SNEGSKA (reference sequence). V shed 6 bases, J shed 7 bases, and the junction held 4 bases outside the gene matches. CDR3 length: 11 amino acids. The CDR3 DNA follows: TGCAGTGCCCGACAGGGGATTGAAGCTTTCTTT. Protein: CSARQGIEAFF.

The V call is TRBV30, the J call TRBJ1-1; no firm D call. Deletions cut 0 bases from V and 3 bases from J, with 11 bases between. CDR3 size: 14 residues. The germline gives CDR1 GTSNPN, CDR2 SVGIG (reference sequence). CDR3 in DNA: TGTGCCTGGAGTGTATTTGAGGGCTACACTGAAGCTTTCTTT. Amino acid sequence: CAWSVFEGYTEAFF. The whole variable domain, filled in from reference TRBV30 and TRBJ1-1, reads SQTIHQWPATLVQPVGSPLSLECTVEGTSNPNLYWYRQAAGRGLQLLFYSVGIGQISSEVPQNLSASRPQDRQFILSSKKLLLSDSGFYLCAWSVFEGYTEAFFGQGTRLTVV.

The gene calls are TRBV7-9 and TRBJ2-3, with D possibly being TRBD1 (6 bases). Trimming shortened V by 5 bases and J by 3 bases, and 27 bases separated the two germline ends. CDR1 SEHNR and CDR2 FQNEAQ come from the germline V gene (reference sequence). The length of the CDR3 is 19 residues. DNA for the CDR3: TGTGCCAGCAGCCACCAGGAGCCAGTCAGGGGCAGGGGAACAGATACGCAGTATTTT. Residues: CASSHQEPVRGRGTDTQYF. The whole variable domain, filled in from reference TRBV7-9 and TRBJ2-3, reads DTGVSQNPRHKITKRGQNVTFRCDPISEHNRLYWYRQTLGQGPEFLTYFQNEAQLEKSRLLSDRFSAERPKGSFSTLEIQRTEQGDSAMYLCASSHQEPVRGRGTDTQYFGPGTRLTVL.